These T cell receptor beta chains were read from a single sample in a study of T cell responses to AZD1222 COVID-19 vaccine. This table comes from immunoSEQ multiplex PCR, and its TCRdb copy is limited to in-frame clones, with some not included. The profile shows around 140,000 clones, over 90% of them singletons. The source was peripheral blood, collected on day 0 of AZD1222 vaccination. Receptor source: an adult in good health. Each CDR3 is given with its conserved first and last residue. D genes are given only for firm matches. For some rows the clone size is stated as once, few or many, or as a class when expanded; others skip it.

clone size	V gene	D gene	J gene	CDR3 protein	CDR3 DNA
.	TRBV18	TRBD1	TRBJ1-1	CASSAQGSNTEAFF	TGTGCCAGCTCAGCACAGGGGTCGAACACTGAAGCTTTCTTT
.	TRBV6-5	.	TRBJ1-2	CASRTFKDYGYTF	TGTGCCAGCAGGACATTTAAAGACTATGGCTACACCTTC
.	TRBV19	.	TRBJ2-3	CASGKPTDTQYF	TGTGCCAGCGGGAAACCAACAGATACGCAGTATTTT
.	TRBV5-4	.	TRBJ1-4	CASSLGGSGEKLFF	TGTGCCAGCAGCTTGGGGGGTTCCGGTGAAAAACTGTTTTTT
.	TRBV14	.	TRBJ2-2	CASSRGQTNTGELFF	TGTGCCAGCAGCCGAGGACAGACGAACACCGGGGAGCTGTTTTTT
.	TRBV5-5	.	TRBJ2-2	CASSLTDAGELFF	TGTGCCAGCAGCTTAACAGACGCCGGGGAGCTGTTTTTT
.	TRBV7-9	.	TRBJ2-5	CASSLGTTQETQYF	TGTGCCAGCAGCCTCGGGACGACACAAGAGACCCAGTACTTC
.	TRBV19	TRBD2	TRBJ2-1	CASSTTSGRAGNEQFF	TGTGCCAGTAGTACGACTAGCGGGAGGGCCGGGAATGAGCAGTTCTTC
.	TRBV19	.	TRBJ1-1	CASSMPGGNTEAFF	TGTGCCAGTAGTATGCCTGGCGGGAACACTGAAGCTTTCTTT
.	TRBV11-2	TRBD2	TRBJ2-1	CASSPQLAGSYNEQFF	TGTGCCAGCAGCCCCCAACTAGCGGGATCCTACAATGAGCAGTTCTTC
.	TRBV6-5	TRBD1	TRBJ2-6	CASNRQGSGANVLTF	TGTGCCAGCAACAGACAGGGGAGTGGGGCCAACGTCCTGACTTTC
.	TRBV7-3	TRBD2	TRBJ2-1	CASSLTGLAGSYNEQFF	TGTGCCAGCAGCCTTACTGGACTAGCGGGTTCCTACAATGAGCAGTTCTTC
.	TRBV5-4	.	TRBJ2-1	CASSRLRSSTSYNEQFF	TGTGCCAGCAGCAGGCTCCGCTCTAGCACATCCTACAATGAGCAGTTCTTC
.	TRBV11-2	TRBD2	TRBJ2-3	CASSSLKREGQGTQYF	TGTGCCAGCAGCTCCCTTAAGCGGGAGGGCCAGGGTACGCAGTATTTT
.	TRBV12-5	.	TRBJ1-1	CASGARDGFEAFF	TGTGCTAGTGGTGCTAGGGACGGATTTGAAGCTTTCTTT
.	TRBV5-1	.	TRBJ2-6	CASRRSVSGANVLTF	TGCGCCAGCAGAAGGTCGGTCTCTGGGGCCAACGTCCTGACTTTC
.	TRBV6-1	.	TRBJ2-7	CASSETGQGPYEQYF	TGTGCCAGCAGTGAAACGGGGCAGGGGCCCTACGAGCAGTACTTC
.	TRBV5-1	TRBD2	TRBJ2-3	CASSLGPAGITDTQYF	TGCGCCAGCAGCTTAGGGCCAGCGGGAATCACAGATACGCAGTATTTT
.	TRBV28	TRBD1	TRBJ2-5	CASSLAGGGETQYF	TGTGCCAGCAGTTTAGCAGGGGGCGGGGAGACCCAGTACTTC
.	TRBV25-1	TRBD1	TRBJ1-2	CASSGQGREGGYTF	TGTGCCAGCAGTGGACAGGGTCGGGAGGGTGGCTACACCTTC
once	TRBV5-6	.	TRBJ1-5	CASSLYQTGSNQPQHF	TGTGCCAGCAGCCTCTACCAGACGGGTAGCAATCAGCCCCAGCATTTT
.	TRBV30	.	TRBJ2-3	CAWSASTDTQYF	TGTGCCTGGAGTGCCTCCACAGATACGCAGTATTTT
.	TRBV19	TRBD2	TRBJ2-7	CASSIQLAGGPGEQYF	TGTGCCAGTAGTATCCAACTAGCGGGAGGGCCGGGTGAGCAGTACTTC
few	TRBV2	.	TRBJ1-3	CASSEPGNGNTIYF	TGTGCCAGCAGTGAACCAGGGAACGGGAACACCATATATTTT
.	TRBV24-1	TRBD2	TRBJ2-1	CATSDPSGGSYNEQFF	TGTGCCACCAGTGATCCGAGCGGGGGCTCCTACAATGAGCAGTTCTTC
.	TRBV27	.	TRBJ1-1	CASISGRRGNLRNTEAFF	TGTGCCAGCATTTCCGGTAGGAGGGGAAATTTGAGGAACACTGAAGCTTTCTTT
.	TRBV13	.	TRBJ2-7	CASSLLGAGEQYF	TGTGCCAGCAGCTTACTTGGGGCGGGGGAGCAGTACTTC
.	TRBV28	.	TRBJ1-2	CASSLLANYGYTF	TGTGCCAGCAGCCTACTGGCTAACTATGGCTACACCTTC
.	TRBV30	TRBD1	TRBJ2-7	CAWTPDRGLYEQYF	TGTGCCTGGACCCCTGACAGGGGGTTATACGAGCAGTACTTC
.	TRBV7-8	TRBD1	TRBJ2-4	CASTSNRGAKNIQYF	TGTGCCAGCACCTCAAACAGGGGAGCCAAAAACATTCAGTACTTC
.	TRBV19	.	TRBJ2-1	CASNPGRSYNEQFF	TGTGCCAGTAACCCGGGACGGTCCTACAATGAGCAGTTCTTC
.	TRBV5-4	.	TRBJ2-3	CASSHGPSTDTQYF	TGTGCCAGCAGCCATGGCCCTAGCACAGATACGCAGTATTTT
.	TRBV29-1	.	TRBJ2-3	CSVEFTYRRSTDTQYF	TGCAGCGTTGAATTCACGTATCGAAGGAGCACAGATACGCAGTATTTT
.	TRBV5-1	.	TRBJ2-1	CASSKDERYNEQFF	TGCGCCAGCAGCAAGGACGAGAGATACAATGAGCAGTTCTTC
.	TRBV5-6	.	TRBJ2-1	CASSLLAVLYNEQFF	TGTGCCAGCAGCTTGCTCGCGGTGCTCTACAATGAGCAGTTCTTC
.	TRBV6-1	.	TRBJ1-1	CASSEPSRGNTEAFF	TGTGCCAGCAGTGAACCATCCAGGGGGAACACTGAAGCTTTCTTT
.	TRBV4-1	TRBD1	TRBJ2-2	CASSQRTGTGELFF	TGCGCCAGCAGCCAACGGACAGGGACGGGGGAGCTGTTTTTT
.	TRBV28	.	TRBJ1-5	CASSFIEGQNQPQHF	TGTGCCAGCAGTTTTATTGAGGGGCAGAATCAGCCCCAGCATTTT
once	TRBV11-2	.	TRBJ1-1	CASSLDLYNSNTEAFF	TGTGCCAGCAGCTTAGATCTCTACAACTCGAACACTGAAGCTTTCTTT
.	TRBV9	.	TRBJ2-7	CASSVGVGPKREQYF	TGTGCCAGCAGCGTAGGGGTGGGGCCGAAGAGAGAGCAGTACTTC
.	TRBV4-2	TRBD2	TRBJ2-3	CASSQDWGLDSTDTQYF	TGTGCCAGCAGCCAAGATTGGGGACTAGACAGCACAGATACGCAGTATTTT
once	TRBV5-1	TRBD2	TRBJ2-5	CASSPQPTSGGQETQYF	TGCGCCAGCAGCCCCCAGCCGACTAGCGGGGGCCAAGAGACCCAGTACTTC
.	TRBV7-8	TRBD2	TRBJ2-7	CASSIRTSGPSYEQYF	TGTGCCAGCAGCATCCGGACTAGCGGGCCCTCCTACGAGCAGTACTTC
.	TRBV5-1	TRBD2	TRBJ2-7	CASSWTSGRAYEQYF	TGCGCCAGCAGCTGGACTAGCGGGAGGGCTTACGAGCAGTACTTC
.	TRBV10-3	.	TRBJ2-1	CAISEYRANDEQFF	TGTGCCATCAGTGAGTATCGGGCTAATGATGAGCAGTTCTTC
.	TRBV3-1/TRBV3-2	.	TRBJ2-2	CASSQVYSWTENTGELFF	TGTGCCAGCAGCCAAGTCTACAGCTGGACAGAGAACACCGGGGAGCTGTTTTTT
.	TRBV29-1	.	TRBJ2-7	CSGGEVDGEQYF	TGCAGCGGGGGAGAAGTGGACGGCGAGCAGTACTTC
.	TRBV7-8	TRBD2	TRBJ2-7	CASSLPPSGYSYEQYF	TGTGCCAGCAGCTTGCCGCCTAGCGGCTACTCCTACGAGCAGTACTTC